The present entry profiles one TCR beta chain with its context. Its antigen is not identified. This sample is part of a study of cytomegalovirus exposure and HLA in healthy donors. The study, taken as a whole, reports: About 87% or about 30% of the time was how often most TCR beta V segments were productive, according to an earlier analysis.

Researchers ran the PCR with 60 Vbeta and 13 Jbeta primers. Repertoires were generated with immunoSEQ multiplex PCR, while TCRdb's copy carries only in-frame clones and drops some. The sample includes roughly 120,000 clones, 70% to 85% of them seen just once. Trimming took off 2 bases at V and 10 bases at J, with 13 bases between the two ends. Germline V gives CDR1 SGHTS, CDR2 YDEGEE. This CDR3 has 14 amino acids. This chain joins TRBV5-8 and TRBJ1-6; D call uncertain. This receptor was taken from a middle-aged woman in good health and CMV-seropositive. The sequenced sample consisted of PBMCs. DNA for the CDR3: TGTGCCAGCAGCTTACTTATTCAGAGGTCACCCCTCCACTTT. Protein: CASSLLIQRSPLHF.